The 8 T cell receptor beta chains reported below all come from one sample, sequenced in a study of T-cell reconstitution after alpha-beta-depleted transplantation in children. Preparation of the TCRbeta library used unique molecular identifiers. TCRdb fed the PCR reads into MiXCR, producing one record per CDR3 protein. This sample has over 45,000 distinct CDR3 sequences, with approximately 43% found just once. Source: PBMCs, mostly from graft donor cells, taken 360 days after TCRalphabeta/CD19-depleted stem cell transplant. The receptor source for this set is a male patient between 10 and 17 years old who had a stem cell transplant for acute lymphoblastic leukemia, so the T cells may come from the graft donor.

V is TRBV28 and J is TRBJ1-1; weak D call: TRBD1 (6 bases). CDR3 length equals 18 residues. V lost 3 bases, J lost 1 base, and 21 bases lay in between. Germline assignment: CDR1 MDHEN and CDR2 SYDVKM. The DNA for the CDR3 is TGTGCCAGCAGTTTTTTGTTGGCGGTCGGACAGCCGAACACTGAAGCTTTCTTT. This codes for CASSFLLAVGQPNTEAFF.

The sample holds a few counts of this clonotype. V usage is TRBV9 and J usage is TRBJ2-7; D is possibly TRBD1 (6 bases). Deletions cut 0 bases from V and 2 bases from J, with 9 bases between. CDR3 length equals 14 residues. Germline-derived CDR1 and CDR2 are SGDLS and YYNGEE. The CDR3 bases are TGTGCCAGCAGCGTAGGGGCAGGGGCCTACGAGCAGTACTTC. It yields the protein CASSVGAGAYEQYF.

This clonotype was counted a single time. V usage is TRBV2 and J usage is TRBJ2-6; perhaps TRBD2 as D (5 bases). Deletions cut 5 bases from V and 0 bases from J, with 14 bases between. CDR3 length: 17 amino acids. Germline values: CDR1 SNHLY, CDR2 FYNNEI. The CDR3 DNA reads as TGTGCCAGCAGTACTCGACTACTTCCCTCTGGGGCCAACGTCCTGACTTTC. Its protein is CASSTRLLPSGANVLTF.

This clonotype appeared a few times. CDR3 DNA sequence: TGCAGTGCCCTCAGGGTTAGCTCCTACAATGAGCAGTTCTTC. Its protein is CSALRVSSYNEQFF. This sequence joins TRBV20-1 and TRBJ2-1; a possible D gene is TRBD1 (5 bases). In germline, CDR1 is DFQATT, CDR2 SNEGSKA (reference sequence). This CDR3 contains 14 residues. Trimming took off 6 bases at V and 0 bases at J, with 12 bases between the two ends.

The chain uses TRBV5-1 and TRBJ2-7; D tentatively reads TRBD1 or TRBD2 (6 bases each). CDR1 is SGHRS and CDR2 is YFSETQ in the germline V gene. The CDR3 contains 14 residues. V shed 2 bases and J shed 2 bases, with 11 bases lying between them. The CDR3 region is CASSFGGLTYEQYF. Written as DNA, the CDR3 is TGCGCCAGCAGCTTCGGGGGCTTAACCTACGAGCAGTACTTC.

A few counts support this clonotype. The J gene is TRBJ2-3, the V gene TRBV6-5; 8 positions match TRBD1. The CDR3 length is 15 residues. J gave up 4 bases and V 0 bases, and 3 bases lay outside the gene matches. From germline, CDR1 is MNHEY and CDR2 SVGAGI. Written as DNA, the CDR3 is TGTGCCAGCAGTTACTCGGACAGGGCCTCAGATACGCAGTATTTT. Translation: CASSYSDRASDTQYF.

This clonotype showed up just a few times. The chain couples TRBV12-3 or TRBV12-4 to TRBJ2-7; D is unresolved. The CDR3 spans 16 residues. The V end lost 3 bases, the J end lost 4 bases, and 19 bases lay between the germline ends. Here the CDR3 DNA reads TGTGCCAGCAGTTTTCCTAAACTCACATTGCCTTACGAGCAGTACTTC. Translation gives CASSFPKLTLPYEQYF.

This chain links TRBV12-3 or TRBV12-4 with TRBJ2-1, with D perhaps matching TRBD2 (5 bases). The CDR3 extends over 13 amino acids. Trimming shortened V by 6 bases and J by 4 bases, and 10 bases separated the two germline ends. CDR3 sequence: CASRRRPYNEQFF. CDR3 sequence (DNA): TGTGCCAGCAGGAGGAGGCCATACAATGAGCAGTTCTTC.